This record concerns one T cell receptor (beta chain) sequence. What it recognizes is unknown. The sample originates from a study of T cell responses to AZD1222 COVID-19 vaccine. The method was immunoSEQ multiplex PCR; TCRdb's version includes in-frame clones alone and lacks a portion of them. Among more than 110,000 clones listed, 90% were seen once. Overall study results and limits: Nearly half of unique spike-specific TCRs reportedly avoided B.1.351 and B.1.1.7 mutated regions. When two AZD1222 doses had been given, Spike-specific TCR breadth and depth rose. White British people made up most donors, females outnumbered males, and clonal diversity was possibly underestimated.

CDR1 is SGHKS, CDR2 YYEKEE, per germline (reference sequence). This CDR3 contains 19 residues. Trimming cost V 2 bases and J 7 bases; bases outside gene matches: 18. The TCR comes from an adult in good health. The chain links TRBV5-5 to TRBJ2-2; TRBD2 aligns across 9 bases. The input for sequencing was peripheral blood, taken on day 0 of AZD1222 vaccination. CDR3 sequence (DNA): TGTGCCAGCAGCTTTCTAGGGACTAGCATGCTAGGCCGTTACGGGGAGCTGTTTTTT. This sequence encodes CASSFLGTSMLGRYGELFF.